These T cell receptor beta chains were read from a single sample in a study of blood T cell repertoires in COVID-19. Sequencing used immunoSEQ multiplex PCR; TCRdb keeps in-frame clones, though not all of them. The data hold about 87,000 clones, with around 85% observed a single time. The specimen sequenced was peripheral blood. The receptors come from a woman aged 80 or over with COVID-19, enrolled during active disease. Both conserved end residues are part of each CDR3. A D gene is named only where the DNA matches it firmly. Size is omitted from some rows. Given values are once, few, many or a class for expanded clones.

abundance	d_gene	v_gene	j_gene	CDR3aa	CDR3nt
NA	TRBD1	TRBV19	TRBJ1-6	CASSIFSGGDSPLHF	TGTGCCAGTAGTATCTTCTCAGGGGGCGATTCACCCCTCCACTTT
NA	TRBD1	TRBV28	TRBJ2-5	CASSLLGGEETQYF	TGTGCCAGCAGTTTACTAGGGGGCGAAGAGACCCAGTACTTC
NA	NA	TRBV10-3	TRBJ2-7	CAISETGDGQYF	TGTGCCATCAGTGAGACAGGCGATGGGCAGTACTTC
NA	NA	TRBV2	TRBJ2-7	CASSDMGAGEQYF	TGTGCCAGCAGTGATATGGGGGCCGGCGAGCAGTACTTC
NA	NA	TRBV5-8	TRBJ1-1	CASSPRLSADTEAFF	TGTGCCAGCAGCCCCCGGTTGTCGGCGGACACTGAAGCTTTCTTT
NA	TRBD2	TRBV3-1/TRBV3-2	TRBJ2-1	CASRTSGSHNEQFF	TGTGCCAGTCGGACTAGCGGGAGTCACAATGAGCAGTTCTTC
NA	TRBD1	TRBV7-3	TRBJ2-3	CASSLRTGGSTDTQYF	TGTGCCAGCAGCTTACGGACAGGGGGGAGCACAGATACGCAGTATTTT
NA	NA	TRBV5-8	TRBJ2-1	CASSPRGPATEQFF	TGTGCCAGCAGCCCACGCGGCCCGGCTACTGAGCAGTTCTTC
NA	NA	TRBV7-3	TRBJ2-1	CASSLAEYNEQFF	TGTGCCAGCAGCTTAGCCGAGTACAATGAGCAGTTCTTC
few	TRBD2	TRBV18	TRBJ2-1	CASSPLSSGYNEQFF	TGTGCCAGCTCACCACTTTCTAGCGGTTACAATGAGCAGTTCTTC
few	NA	TRBV4-3	TRBJ1-5	CASSQDSYQPQHF	TGCGCCAGCAGCCAAGACTCGTATCAGCCCCAGCATTTT
NA	TRBD2	TRBV3-1/TRBV3-2	TRBJ2-2	CASSQGWGLAGAIEWAGELFF	TGTGCCAGCAGCCAAGGATGGGGACTAGCGGGCGCTATAGAGTGGGCCGGGGAGCTGTTTTTT
NA	TRBD2	TRBV3-1/TRBV3-2	TRBJ2-5	CASSQETSGGARETQYF	TGTGCCAGCAGCCAAGAGACTAGCGGGGGGGCCCGGGAGACCCAGTACTTC
NA	NA	TRBV6-6	TRBJ2-1	CASKSWESSYNEQFF	TGTGCCAGCAAGTCGTGGGAGAGCTCCTACAATGAGCAGTTCTTC
few	TRBD2	TRBV15	TRBJ2-5	CATSRGLAGNQETQYF	TGTGCCACCAGCAGGGGACTAGCGGGGAACCAAGAGACCCAGTACTTC
NA	NA	TRBV4-2	TRBJ2-6	CASSQALTGTGGANVLTF	TGTGCCAGCAGCCAAGCCCTCACAGGGACGGGCGGGGCCAACGTCCTGACTTTC
NA	NA	TRBV5-5	TRBJ1-5	CASSLNSPSNQPQHF	TGTGCCAGCAGCTTAAACAGTCCAAGCAATCAGCCCCAGCATTTT
once	NA	TRBV14	TRBJ2-2	CASSPRQTGELFF	TGTGCCAGCAGCCCGCGACAGACCGGGGAGCTGTTTTTT
NA	NA	TRBV11-2	TRBJ2-7	CASAGWGRLAYEQYF	TGTGCCAGTGCGGGGTGGGGCAGGCTGGCCTACGAGCAGTACTTC
NA	TRBD2	TRBV7-2	TRBJ2-7	CASSSLAGTLYEQYF	TGTGCCAGCAGCTCGCTAGCGGGGACCCTCTACGAGCAGTACTTC
once	TRBD2	TRBV28	TRBJ2-4	CASSVLAGAKNIQYF	TGTGCCAGCAGTGTGCTAGCGGGAGCCAAAAACATTCAGTACTTC
NA	NA	TRBV9	TRBJ2-3	CASSDQSGVGDTQYF	TGTGCCAGCAGCGATCAAAGCGGTGTGGGAGATACGCAGTATTTT
NA	TRBD2	TRBV6-6	TRBJ2-3	CASSYPGLDGGTQYF	TGTGCCAGCAGTTACCCGGGACTAGACGGCGGTACGCAGTATTTT
NA	TRBD1	TRBV9	TRBJ2-3	CASSRDRGDTQYF	TGTGCCAGCAGCAGGGACAGGGGAGATACGCAGTATTTT